This TCR beta chain was profiled in a study of beta chain features in type 1 diabetes. cDNA synthesis used the whole RNA isolate, giving expressed TCRB sequences. TCRdb's copy holds only in-frame clones and misses some; the assay was immunoSEQ multiplex PCR. In the table there are roughly 130,000 clones, about a tenth of which are singletons. The CDR3 sequence is 16 residues long. In germline, CDR1 is SGHAT, CDR2 FQDESV (reference sequence). V lost 5 bases to trimming and J lost 5 bases; unmatched junction nucleotides: 8. Sequencing was carried out using central memory CD4+ T cells from blood. The rearrangement joins TRBV11-1 to TRBJ2-1, with 11 nucleotides matching TRBD2. This clonotype was sampled from a man aged 18 to 29 in good health. The CDR3 sequence is CASSAAGTSGNNEQFF. CDR3 DNA sequence: TGTGCCAGCAGCGCGGCCGGGACTAGCGGTAACAATGAGCAGTTCTTC. Based on the CDR3 plus reference TRBV11-1 and TRBJ2-1, the full variable domain is EAEVAQSPRYKITEKSQAVAFWCDPISGHATLYWYRQILGQGPELLVQFQDESVVDDSQLPKDRFSAERLKGVDSTLKIQPAELGDSAMYLCASSAAGTSGNNEQFFGPGTRLTVL.